The 2 T cell receptor beta chains reported below all come from one sample, sequenced in a study of blood T cell repertoires in COVID-19. The data were produced by immunoSEQ multiplex PCR, yet TCRdb's version contains in-frame clones alone and is incomplete. Of about 250,000 clones listed, approximately 85% are singletons. The material sequenced was peripheral blood. The receptor source for this set is a man over 45 with active or convalescent COVID-19.

This chain uses TRBV7-8 with TRBJ2-7; 8 nucleotides line up with TRBD1. The CDR3 consists of 15 residues. CDR1 SGHVS and CDR2 FQNEAQ come from the germline V gene. Losses at the gene ends were 3 bases for V and 2 bases for J; bases not matched to a gene: 6. CDR3 sequence: CASSFPTGGTYEQYF. The CDR3 coding sequence is TGTGCCAGCAGCTTCCCTACAGGGGGGACCTACGAGCAGTACTTC.

The chain is built from TRBV6-6 and TRBJ2-3; 7 nucleotides match TRBD1. The CDR3 sequence is 12 residues long. Germline CDR1 is MNHNY and CDR2 is SVGAGI (reference sequence). V gave up 10 bases and J gave up 4 bases; unmatched junction bases: 5. The CDR3: CATRQGADTQYF. The CDR3 DNA reads as TGTGCCACCAGACAGGGAGCAGATACGCAGTATTTT.